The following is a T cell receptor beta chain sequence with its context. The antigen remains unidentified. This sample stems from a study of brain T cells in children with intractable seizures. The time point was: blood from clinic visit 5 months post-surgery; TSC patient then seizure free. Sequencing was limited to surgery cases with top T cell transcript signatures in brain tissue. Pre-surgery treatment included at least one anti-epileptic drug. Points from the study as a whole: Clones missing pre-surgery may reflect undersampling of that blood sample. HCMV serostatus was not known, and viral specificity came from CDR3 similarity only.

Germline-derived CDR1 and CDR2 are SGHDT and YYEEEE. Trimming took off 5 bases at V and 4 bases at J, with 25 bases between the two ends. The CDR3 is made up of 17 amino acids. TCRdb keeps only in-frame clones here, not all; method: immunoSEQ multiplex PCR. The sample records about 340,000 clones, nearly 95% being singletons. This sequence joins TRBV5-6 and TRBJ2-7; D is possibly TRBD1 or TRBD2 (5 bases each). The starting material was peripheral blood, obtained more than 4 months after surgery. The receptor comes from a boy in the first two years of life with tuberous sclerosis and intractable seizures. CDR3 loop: CASRPRDERLSPYEQYF. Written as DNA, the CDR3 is TGTGCCAGCAGGCCCCGGGACGAAAGGTTAAGTCCTTACGAGCAGTACTTC.